The 29 T cell receptor beta chains given below trace back to one sample, sequenced in a study of beta chain features in type 1 diabetes. Overall study results and limits: Moderately but significantly shorter TCRB CDR3s were found in Type 1 diabetes patients in all four CD4+ subsets.

The investigators reverse transcribed all of the isolated RNA, so they sequenced expressed TCRB transcripts. Assay used: immunoSEQ multiplex PCR; TCRdb lists only in-frame clones, some missing. The sample includes about 150,000 clones, 10% of them seen just once. These TCRs are of unknown antigen specificity. Sequenced material: central memory CD4+ T cells from blood. The receptors come from a man under 40 with type 1 diabetes.

The chain employs TRBV2 and TRBJ1-2; TRBD1 aligns across 8 bases. This CDR3 has 14 residues. Germline CDR1 SNHLY, CDR2 FYNNEI. V dropped 4 bases and J dropped 4; count of bases not matched to a gene: 5. In DNA form, the CDR3 reads TGTGCCAGCAGTGCACAGGGGGAGGGCTATGGCTACACCTTC. Translating it yields CASSAQGEGYGYTF.

This chain links TRBV7-9 with TRBJ2-1; 11 bases agree with TRBD2. In germline, CDR1 is SEHNR, CDR2 FQNEAQ (reference sequence). V lost 2 bases and J lost 6; bases outside the gene matches: 3. The CDR3 has 15 amino acids. CDR3 residues: CASSLLAGGGNEQFF. In nucleotides, the CDR3 is TGTGCCAGCAGCTTACTAGCGGGGGGCGGCAATGAGCAGTTCTTC.

The gene calls are TRBV5-1 and TRBJ1-4; D is ambiguous. CDR3 size: 13 residues. Germline values: CDR1 SGHRS, CDR2 YFSETQ. V was cut by 4 bases and J by 5 bases, with 9 bases left in between. This CDR3 reads CASSARLNEKLFF. CDR3 coding DNA: TGCGCCAGCAGCGCCAGGTTGAATGAAAAACTGTTTTTT.

This clone has just a few counts. The rearrangement links TRBV28 to TRBJ2-5; 7 bases map to TRBD2. Germline loops: CDR1 MDHEN, CDR2 SYDVKM. The CDR3 sequence is 15 residues long. V gave up 6 bases and J gave up 1 base; unmatched junction bases: 8. The CDR3 DNA follows: TGTGCCAGCAGCTTTGGGGGGACTACCCAAGAGACCCAGTACTTC. Translating it yields CASSFGGTTQETQYF.

The chain uses TRBV5-5 and TRBJ2-7; 10 positions agree with TRBD1. Per germline, CDR1 SGHKS and CDR2 YYEKEE (reference sequence). CDR3 length: 15 amino acids. Trimming removed 5 bases from V and 2 bases from J; junction bases left unmatched: 7. CDR3 protein: CASSRMGTGAYEQYF. The DNA of the CDR3 is TGTGCCAGCAGTCGGATGGGGACAGGGGCCTACGAGCAGTACTTC.

This clone was counted a few times. J is TRBJ2-2 and V is TRBV28; D gene uncertain. Germline assignment: CDR1 MDHEN and CDR2 SYDVKM. With 5 bases removed from V and 6 bases from J, the gap between germline ends came to 22 bases. The length of the CDR3 is 17 residues. The CDR3 protein is CASSLRGARKGSGELFF. The CDR3 coding sequence is TGTGCCAGCAGTCTTAGAGGTGCCCGTAAAGGATCCGGGGAGCTGTTTTTT.

This clone appeared a few times. The V gene is TRBV5-1, the J gene TRBJ2-5; tentative D call: TRBD2 (6 bases). The germline gives CDR1 SGHRS, CDR2 YFSETQ. The length of the CDR3 is 14 residues. Trimming shortened V by 3 bases and J by 1 base, and 10 bases separated the two germline ends. CDR3 region: CASSSGGSQETQYF. DNA for the CDR3: TGCGCCAGCAGCTCTGGGGGGTCCCAAGAGACCCAGTACTTC.

A few counts support this clone. The J gene is TRBJ2-7, the V gene TRBV6-5; 10 bases align to TRBD2. The germline CDR1 and CDR2 sequences are MNHEY and SVGAGI. The trim removed 6 bases at V and 5 bases at J, leaving 4 bases unmatched. This CDR3 is 13 amino acids long. The DNA for the CDR3 is TGTGCCAGCAGATTAGCGGGAGGCGACGAGCAGTACTTC. It codes for CASRLAGGDEQYF.

The sample holds a few counts of this clone. The V call is TRBV10-3, the J call TRBJ2-1, with 8 bases aligning to TRBD2. V was clipped by 8 bases and J by 0 bases; unmatched bases: 9. The V gene's germline CDR1 is ENHRY and CDR2 SYGVKD. This CDR3 spans 16 amino acids. CDR3 bases: TGTGCCATCCCCCTTCGGGGGGGGGTCTCCTACAATGAGCAGTTCTTC. Translating gives CAIPLRGGVSYNEQFF.

The chain is built from TRBV7-8 and TRBJ2-7; possibly TRBD2 for D (5 bases). V gave up 6 bases and J gave up 3 bases, with 18 bases separating them. CDR3 length: 15 amino acids. Germline V lookup: CDR1 SGHVS, CDR2 FQNEAQ. The CDR3 sequence: CASRRWTESYYEQYF. In DNA form, the CDR3 reads TGTGCCAGCAGGAGATGGACTGAGAGCTACTACGAGCAGTACTTC.

This clone has just a few counts. This sequence joins TRBV10-3 and TRBJ2-6; a possible D gene is TRBD1 (5 bases). This CDR3 has 14 residues. The germline V and J ends were trimmed by 6 bases and 1 base, with 7 bases remaining between them. Germline assignment: CDR1 ENHRY and CDR2 SYGVKD. CDR3 DNA: TGTGCCATCAGCCAGGGATCTGGGGCCAACGTCCTGACTTTC. It is translated as CAISQGSGANVLTF.

The V gene is TRBV10-3, the J gene TRBJ1-1; D gene unclear. V gave up 6 bases and J gave up 1 base, with 12 bases separating them. Per germline, CDR1 ENHRY and CDR2 SYGVKD. The length of the CDR3 is 14 residues. The CDR3 sequence: CAIRNRGENTEAFF. CDR3 sequence (DNA): TGTGCCATCAGGAATCGGGGAGAGAACACTGAAGCTTTCTTT.

The gene calls are TRBV7-8 and TRBJ2-7; 7 positions agree with TRBD1. The CDR3 runs to 14 residues. The J segment lost 2 bases and the V segment lost 2 bases, leaving 3 bases of the junction unmatched. Germline V gives CDR1 SGHVS, CDR2 FQNEAQ. CDR3 nucleotide sequence: TGTGCCAGCAGCTTAAAGGGGGCGGCCTACGAGCAGTACTTC. It translates to CASSLKGAAYEQYF.

This clone was counted ten times or more. This chain uses TRBV6-4 with TRBJ1-2; weak D call: TRBD1 (5 bases). CDR1 is MRHNA, CDR2 SNTAGT, per germline. With 4 bases removed from V and 4 bases from J, the gap between germline ends came to 13 bases. The CDR3 sequence is 14 residues long. The CDR3 loop is CASSVGLGSYGYTF. The CDR3 region has the DNA TGTGCCAGCAGTGTGGGACTAGGAAGCTATGGCTACACCTTC.

This clone was detected a few times. V usage is TRBV2 and J usage is TRBJ1-1; 8 positions agree with TRBD1. The CDR3 sequence is 12 residues long. Germline trimming cut 7 bases from V and 7 bases from J; bases unmatched to any gene: 5. CDR1 and CDR2 (germline): SNHLY, FYNNEI. In DNA form, the CDR3 reads TGTGCCAGCAAAGGGACAGGTCTTGAAGCTTTCTTT. Encoded protein: CASKGTGLEAFF.

V usage is TRBV5-1 and J usage is TRBJ2-7; perhaps TRBD2 as D (7 bases). Trimming removed 0 bases at V and 7 bases at J, with 14 bases between. The germline V gene encodes CDR1 SGHRS and CDR2 YFSETQ. This CDR3 has 14 amino acids. CDR3: CASSLEGVAGEQYF. CDR3 coding DNA: TGCGCCAGCAGCTTGGAGGGGGTAGCGGGTGAGCAGTACTTC.

This chain links TRBV7-2 with TRBJ1-1; D is perhaps TRBD1 (6 bases). The V end lost 4 bases, the J end lost 1 base, and 7 bases lay between the germline ends. The CDR3 runs 13 residues. CDR1 and CDR2 from the germline V gene are SGHTA and FQGNSA. CDR3 residues: CASSSGQNTEAFF. DNA for the CDR3: TGTGCCAGCAGCTCGGGACAGAACACTGAAGCTTTCTTT.

The chain is built from TRBV30 and TRBJ1-3; TRBD1 might be the D (5 bases). Trimming stripped 7 bases from V and 0 bases from J, with 13 bases between. CDR3 size: 14 residues. CDR1 and CDR2 (germline): GTSNPN, SVGIG (reference sequence). CDR3 sequence: CAYATGHSGNTIYF. CDR3 bases: TGTGCCTACGCCACAGGTCACTCTGGAAACACCATATATTTT.

The table lists this clone with a few counts. The chain has TRBV5-1 and TRBJ2-5; the D is unclear. CDR3 size: 13 residues. V was pared by 0 bases and J by 1 base, with 4 bases between. The V gene's germline CDR1 is SGHRS and CDR2 YFSETQ. CDR3 DNA: TGCGCCAGCAGCTTGGGAGTCCAAGAGACCCAGTACTTC. Its protein is CASSLGVQETQYF. Full variable domain (remainder filled in from reference TRBV5-1 and TRBJ2-5): KAGVTQTPRYLIKTRGQQVTLSCSPISGHRSVSWYQQTPGQGLQFLFEYFSETQRNKGNFPGRFSGRQFSNSRSEMNVSTLELGDSALYLCASSLGVQETQYFGPGTRLLVL.

This clone was found a few times. The rearrangement links TRBV28 to TRBJ2-2; 7 positions agree with TRBD1. V trimming: 4 bases; J trimming: 4 bases; junction bases outside the gene matches: 3. The CDR3 consists of 14 residues. The germline V gene has CDR1 MDHEN and CDR2 SYDVKM. The CDR3 DNA reads TGTGCCAGCAGTTCGGGACAGATCACCGGGGAGCTGTTTTTT. Amino acids: CASSSGQITGELFF. Supplemented by reference TRBV28 and TRBJ2-2, the full variable domain reads DVKVTQSSRYLVKRTGEKVFLECVQDMDHENMFWYRQDPGLGLRLIYFSYDVKMKEKGDIPEGYSVSREKKERFSLILESASTNQTSMYLCASSSGQITGELFFGEGSRLTVL.

This clone was recorded a few times. The chain couples TRBV7-2 to TRBJ2-1; 7 bases map to TRBD2. CDR3 size: 15 residues. The V gene's germline CDR1 is SGHTA and CDR2 FQGNSA. Unmatched junction bases numbered 5, after V lost 5 bases and J lost 1 base. The CDR3 bases are TGTGCCAGCAGCGTATCTAGCGGATCCTACAATGAGCAGTTCTTC. It encodes CASSVSSGSYNEQFF. Complete variable domain (other parts from reference TRBV7-2 and TRBJ2-1): GAGVSQSPSNKVTEKGKDVELRCDPISGHTALYWYRQSLGQGLEFLIYFQGNSAPDKSGLPSDRFSAERTGGSVSTLTIQRTQQEDSAVYLCASSVSSGSYNEQFFGPGTRLTVL.

The chain employs TRBV18 and TRBJ2-3, with no clear D. The CDR3 runs 14 residues. CDR1 KGHSH and CDR2 LQKENI come from the germline V gene. V lost 0 bases to trimming and J lost 4 bases, with 8 bases between them. The DNA for the CDR3 is TGTGCCAGCTCACCACCCTCGTCCGCAGATACGCAGTATTTT. Translating gives CASSPPSSADTQYF.

The V and J genes are TRBV30 and TRBJ2-7; TRBD2 aligns across 10 bases. This CDR3 is built from 15 residues. Per the germline V gene, CDR1 is GTSNPN and CDR2 is SVGIG (reference sequence). V was pared by 1 base and J by 4 bases, with 7 bases of the junction left unmatched. CDR3 sequence: CAWSASSGRGYEQYF. DNA for the CDR3: TGTGCCTGGAGTGCCTCCAGCGGGAGGGGGTACGAGCAGTACTTC.

This clone has a handful of counts. The gene calls are TRBV5-1 and TRBJ2-1, with a tentative D call TRBD2 (5 bases). From germline, CDR1 is SGHRS and CDR2 YFSETQ. V was trimmed by 2 bases and J by 10 bases, leaving 7 bases between them. There are 11 residues in the CDR3. Written as DNA, the CDR3 is TGCGCCAGCAGCTTAAGCGGAGAGCAGTTCTTC. Amino acid sequence: CASSLSGEQFF.

The CDR3 region is CASSPLQDTDTQYF. CDR3 in DNA: TGTGCCAGCTCACCTTTACAGGACACAGATACGCAGTATTTT. This chain joins TRBV18 and TRBJ2-3; possibly TRBD1 for D (5 bases). Looked up from germline, CDR1 is KGHSH and CDR2 is LQKENI. The CDR3 extends over 14 amino acids. The V end was cut by 3 bases, the J end by 2 bases, with 9 bases between. The variable domain in full, completed from reference TRBV18 and TRBJ2-3, reads NAGVMQNPRHLVRRRGQEARLRCSPMKGHSHVYWYRQLPEEGLKFMVYLQKENIIDESGMPKERFSAEFPKEGPSILRIQQVVRGDSAAYFCASSPLQDTDTQYFGPGTRLTVL.

In its sample, this clone was seen a few times. The chain recombines TRBV11-2 with TRBJ1-2, with D perhaps TRBD1 (5 bases). The CDR3 has 13 amino acids. The germline V gene encodes CDR1 SGHAT and CDR2 FQNNGV. Deletions cut 1 base from V and 6 bases from J, with 9 bases between. The CDR3 DNA is TGTGCCAGCAGCTTAGCCGGGGGTGATGGCTACACCTTC. Residues: CASSLAGGDGYTF.

V is TRBV28 and J is TRBJ1-5, with TRBD1 identical over 11 bases. The germline gives CDR1 MDHEN, CDR2 SYDVKM. J gave up 6 bases and V 1 base, and 5 bases lay outside the gene matches. This CDR3 has 16 residues. The CDR3 DNA sequence: TGTGCCAGCAGTTTATTCGGACAGGGGGCCGGTCAGCCCCAGCATTTT. Translation: CASSLFGQGAGQPQHF.

A few counts support this clone. The chain links TRBV6-6 to TRBJ1-1, with TRBD1 matching 8 bases. After removal of 5 bases from V and 6 bases from J, the junction contained 2 bases not matched to a gene. Germline values: CDR1 MNHNY, CDR2 SVGAGI (reference sequence). The CDR3 loop spans 12 amino acids. The DNA for the CDR3 is TGTGCCAGCAGTCGACAGGGGTCTGAAGCTTTCTTT. Amino acid sequence: CASSRQGSEAFF.

J is TRBJ2-7 and V is TRBV18; D is unresolved. This CDR3 has 12 amino acids. Germline lookup yields CDR1 KGHSH and CDR2 LQKENI. V lost 3 bases and J 0 bases, leaving 3 bases between the germline ends. The CDR3 spells CASSPSSYEQYF. CDR3 coding DNA: TGTGCCAGCTCACCTAGCTCCTACGAGCAGTACTTC.